The 9 T cell receptor beta chains presented below share a single source sample, sequenced in a study of sequential checkpoint blockade in melanoma. TCRdb's table, derived via immunoSEQ multiplex PCR, lists solely in-frame clones and lacks some. Found here are about 12,000 clones, roughly 24% of them singletons; the top ten hold about 21%. Noted treatment: randomized to nivolumab then ipilimumab (arm A) or the reverse (arm B). The input for sequencing was tumor tissue (inferred from file names), taken from a patient given nivolumab and ipilimumab in sequence. These receptors originate from a human donor with melanoma.

The chain recombines TRBV29-1 with TRBJ1-1, with TRBD1 as a possible D gene (6 bases). The germline V and J ends were trimmed by 7 bases and 1 base, with 16 bases remaining between them. Per the germline V gene, CDR1 is SQVTM and CDR2 is ANQGSEA. There are 14 residues in the CDR3. CDR3 in amino acids: CSGGGRGRNTEAFF. The CDR3 DNA reads as TGCAGCGGCGGTGGAAGGGGGAGGAACACTGAAGCTTTCTTT.

The V and J genes are TRBV19 and TRBJ2-3; 11 bases align to TRBD2. V shed 6 bases and J 6 bases; nucleotides not matched to a gene: 11. The CDR3 contains 16 residues. The germline V gene has CDR1 LNHDA and CDR2 SQIVND (reference sequence). CDR3 loop: CASSPEISGGGDTQYF. The CDR3 region has the DNA TGTGCCAGTAGCCCTGAAATTAGCGGGGGGGGCGATACGCAGTATTTT.

The J gene is TRBJ2-5, the V gene TRBV5-1; 12 bases align to TRBD2. V lost 4 bases and J lost 5; bases outside the gene matches: 9. The germline CDR1 and CDR2 sequences are SGHRS and YFSETQ. The CDR3 runs 16 residues. CDR3 DNA sequence: TGCGCCAGCAGCCCCCGGACTAGCGGGGCGGAGGAGACCCAGTACTTC. It translates to CASSPRTSGAEETQYF.

V gene TRBV9 combines with J gene TRBJ1-5, with 10 bases that match TRBD1. The trim removed 8 bases at V and 0 bases at J, leaving 8 bases unmatched. The CDR3 is made up of 16 amino acids. The V gene's germline CDR1 is SGDLS and CDR2 YYNGEE. CDR3 bases: TGTGCCAGTTCCCGACAGGGGGCCCTTAGCAATCAGCCCCAGCATTTT. This gives the protein CASSRQGALSNQPQHF.

Sample share makes this clone medium-sized. The rearrangement joins TRBV11-3 to TRBJ2-1; 10 positions match TRBD1. V lost 5 bases, J lost 4 bases, and 17 bases stayed unmatched. Germline values: CDR1 SGHNT, CDR2 YENEEA. This CDR3 spans 19 amino acids. The CDR3 sequence: CASSPGLSLPGQGYNEQFF. Here the CDR3 DNA reads TGTGCCAGCAGCCCCGGGCTGTCCCTACCGGGACAGGGGTACAATGAGCAGTTCTTC.

This clone was counted a few times. The gene calls are TRBV28 and TRBJ1-5; D may be TRBD1 (5 bases). The V gene lost 9 bases and the J gene lost 2 bases, with 17 bases spanning the gap. CDR3 size: 15 residues. The germline CDR1 and CDR2 sequences are MDHEN and SYDVKM. CDR3 in amino acids: CASGGGASGNQPQHF. CDR3 nucleotide sequence: TGTGCCAGTGGGGGTGGAGCGTCGGGCAATCAGCCCCAGCATTTT.

The table lists this clone with a few counts. The rearrangement joins TRBV11-3 to TRBJ1-5; 10 positions agree with TRBD1. CDR3 size: 14 residues. Germline V CDR1 and CDR2: SGHNT, YENEEA. V shed 5 bases and J 6 bases; nucleotides not matched to a gene: 4. CDR3 loop: CASSGQGVAQPQHF. The CDR3 DNA sequence: TGTGCCAGCAGCGGACAGGGGGTCGCTCAGCCCCAGCATTTT.

The chain employs TRBV14 and TRBJ2-1; 7 bases map to TRBD2. The V gene's germline CDR1 is SGHDN and CDR2 FVKESK. This CDR3 comprises 15 residues. V lost 1 base, J lost 8 bases, and 8 bases stayed unmatched. The CDR3 spells CASSQGTRAGDEQFF. CDR3 DNA: TGTGCCAGCAGCCAAGGCACTAGGGCGGGGGATGAGCAGTTCTTC.

CDR3 protein: CASSPIDRESQPQHF. The DNA for the CDR3 is TGTGCCAGTAGTCCCATAGACAGGGAATCGCAGCCCCAGCATTTT. The V gene is TRBV19, the J gene TRBJ1-5, with 7 bases fitting TRBD1. There are 15 residues in the CDR3. In germline, CDR1 is LNHDA, CDR2 SQIVND (reference sequence). V dropped 5 bases and J dropped 7; count of bases not matched to a gene: 11.